This TCR beta chain originates from a study of sequential checkpoint blockade in melanoma. Background on the study: DNA from 95 or so pretreatment tumor samples underwent TCRβ immunosequencing. Matched biopsies came pretreatment and at week 13 for approximately 22 patients. Study-wide findings and caveats: Patients with week-13 increases in T-cell fraction and clonality benefited about 30 times more often.

Assay used: immunoSEQ multiplex PCR; TCRdb lists only in-frame clones, some missing. The sample consists of 20,000 to 25,000 clones, approximately 30% of them appearing once. The V gene's germline CDR1 is SGHNT and CDR2 YENEEA. The CDR3 runs to 20 residues. V trimming: 6 bases; J trimming: 6 bases; junction bases outside the gene matches: 24. This clone has just a few counts. Its antigen is not identified. Treatment meaning: randomized to nivolumab then ipilimumab (arm A) or the reverse (arm B). This receptor was obtained from a human donor with melanoma. Sequencing was performed on tumor tissue (inferred from file names), taken from a patient given nivolumab and ipilimumab in sequence. The chain has TRBV11-3 and TRBJ2-1; 9 positions agree with TRBD2. Written as DNA, the CDR3 is TGTGCCAGCAGTCGTGCTTTGCCCACAATTGGTCGGCGGGGGGGCAATGAGCAGTTCTTC. This encodes CASSRALPTIGRRGGNEQFF.